Sequencing of this T cell receptor beta chain was carried out in a study of blood T cell repertoires in COVID-19. Study-level information: T cells, B-cell-depleted T cells, or PBMCs supplied cDNA or gDNA.

Only one count was recorded for this clone. The junction had 7 bases not matched to a gene; V was cut back by 7 bases and J by 7 bases. The CDR3 runs to 15 residues. The V gene's germline CDR1 is SNHLY and CDR2 FYNNEI. TCRdb keeps only in-frame clones here, not all; method: immunoSEQ multiplex PCR. In the table there are tens of thousands of clones, about 85% of which are singletons. The gene calls are TRBV2 and TRBJ2-1; 13 nucleotides agree with TRBD2. This receptor was taken from a woman of 80 years or more with active or convalescent COVID-19. Sequencing was carried out using peripheral blood. CDR3 DNA sequence: TGTGCCAGCAAATTACTAGCGGGGGGGCCGAATGAGCAGTTCTTC. Encoded protein: CASKLLAGGPNEQFF.